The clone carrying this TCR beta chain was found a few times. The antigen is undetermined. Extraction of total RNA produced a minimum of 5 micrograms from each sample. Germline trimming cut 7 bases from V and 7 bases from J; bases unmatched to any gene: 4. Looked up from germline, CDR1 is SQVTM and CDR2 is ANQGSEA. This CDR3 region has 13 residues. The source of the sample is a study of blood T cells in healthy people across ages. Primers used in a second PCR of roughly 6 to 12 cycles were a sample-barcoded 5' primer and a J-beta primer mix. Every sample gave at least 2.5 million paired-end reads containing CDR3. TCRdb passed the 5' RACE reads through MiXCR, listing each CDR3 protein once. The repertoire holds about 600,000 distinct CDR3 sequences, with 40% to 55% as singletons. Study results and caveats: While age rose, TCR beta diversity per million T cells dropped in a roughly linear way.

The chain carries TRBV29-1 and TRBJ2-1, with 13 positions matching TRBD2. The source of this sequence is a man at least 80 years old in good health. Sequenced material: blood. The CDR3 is CSGSTSGRNEQFF. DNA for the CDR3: TGCAGCGGGTCGACTAGCGGGAGGAATGAGCAGTTCTTC.